This T cell receptor (beta chain) was sequenced for a study of tumor and adjacent non-tumor tissue in lung cancer. Whole-study context: On average, productive TCRbeta reads reached about 4.2 million per sample. Study-wide points: TCR diversity was significantly greater in tumor than normal lung tissue. Top 100 clones took a larger repertoire share in normal lung.

Germline CDR1 is MDHEN and CDR2 is SYDVKM. The CDR3 runs to 15 residues. The library came from three nested PCR rounds adapted from ARM-PCR protocols. TCRdb recomputed calls from the multiplex PCR reads with MiXCR, one row per CDR3 protein. The sample lists approximately 100,000 distinct CDR3 sequences; 75% were seen once. No cell sorting was done before RNA was extracted from the tissue. Newly diagnosed lung cancer patients had thoracic surgery in China, August–late 2014, without prior chemotherapy. This clonotype was counted once. Antigen specificity is unknown. One end of the junction does not line up with germline, which may come from a read error.

The rearrangement joins TRBV28 to TRBJ2-1; a weak D match, TRBD2 (6 bases). The clonotype originates from a woman aged 55-75 years with non-small cell lung cancer. Sequences were obtained from lung tumor tissue. The CDR3 nucleotides read TGTGCCAACAGTTTTTTTGGCCTAGCGAACAGTGAGCAGTTCTTC. Translated, it gives CANSFFGLANSEQFF.